This is a list of T cell receptor beta chains from one sample in a study of T cell repertoires in cytomegalovirus infection. Each CDR3 protein is one row after TCRdb ran MiXCR on the reads. This table has 550,000 to 700,000 distinct CDR3 sequences, over 35% appearing once. No cognate antigen is known for these TCRs. Sequenced here: cultured PBMCs, sampled from culture after CMV antigen stimulation. Receptors were obtained from a human donor in good health (CMV status not recorded). Some clones in this sample may be carry-over from other donors' samples. Each CDR3 is given with its conserved first and last residue. The order of the fields is clone size, D gene, V gene, J gene, CDR3 DNA, CDR3 protein. The D gene is left open where the match is weak. Part of the rows lack a size; the others show once, few, many or a class for expanded clones.

few,.,TRBV27,TRBJ1-6,TGTGCCAGCACCCATGGTAATTCACCCCTCCACTTT,CASTHGNSPLHF
many,TRBD2,TRBV7-2,TRBJ2-3,TGTGCCAGCACGCGGACTAGCGGGGCAGATACGCAGTATTTT,CASTRTSGADTQYF
.,.,TRBV4-1,TRBJ1-2,TGCGCCAGCAGCCAGACTCAAGTTAACTATGGCTACACCTTC,CASSQTQVNYGYTF
.,.,TRBV5-1,TRBJ2-7,TGCGCCAGCAGCTTGGACGGCGGGATAACGTACGAGCAGTACTTC,CASSLDGGITYEQYF
.,TRBD2,TRBV20-1,TRBJ2-7,TGCAGTGCTTCCGGGACTAGGGTGGGCCTCTACGAGCAGTACTTC,CSASGTRVGLYEQYF
few,TRBD2,TRBV11-3,TRBJ2-1,TGTGCCAGCAGCCCTAGGAGTAGCGGGTCCTACAATGAGCAGTTCTTC,CASSPRSSGSYNEQFF
.,TRBD1,TRBV6-4,TRBJ2-1,TGTGCCAGCAGCACCGGGACAGGGGCATCTTGGGGAAACAATGAGCAGTTCTTC,CASSTGTGASWGNNEQFF
.,TRBD1,TRBV7-2,TRBJ1-1,TGTGCCAGCAGTGTCCACAGACAGGGTGGTGAAGCTTTCTTT,CASSVHRQGGEAFF
.,TRBD1,TRBV18,TRBJ1-1,TGTGCCAGCTCACCCGGACAGGGGGGTTTCACTGAAGCTTTCTTT,CASSPGQGGFTEAFF
few,.,TRBV6-6,TRBJ1-1,TGTGCCAGCAGTGCCAGGGATATGGACACTGAAGCTTTCTTT,CASSARDMDTEAFF